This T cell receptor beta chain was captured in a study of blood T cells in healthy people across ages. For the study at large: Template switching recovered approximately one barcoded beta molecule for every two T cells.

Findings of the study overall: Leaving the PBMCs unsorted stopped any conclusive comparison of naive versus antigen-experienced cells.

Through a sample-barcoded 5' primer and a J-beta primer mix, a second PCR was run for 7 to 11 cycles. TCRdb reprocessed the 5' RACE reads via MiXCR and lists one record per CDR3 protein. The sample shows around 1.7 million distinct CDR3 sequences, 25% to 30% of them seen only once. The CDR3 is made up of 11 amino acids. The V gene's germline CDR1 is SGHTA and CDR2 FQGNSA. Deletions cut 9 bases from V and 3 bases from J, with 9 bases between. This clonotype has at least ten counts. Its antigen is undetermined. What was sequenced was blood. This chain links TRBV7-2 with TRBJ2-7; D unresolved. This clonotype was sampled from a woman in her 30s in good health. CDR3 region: CASLRSYEQYF. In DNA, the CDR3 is TGTGCCAGTTTACGGAGCTACGAGCAGTACTTC.